The next 22 T cell receptor beta chains were all read from a single sample in a study of shared clonotypes between healthy human individuals. Profiling relied on immunoSEQ multiplex PCR, and the TCRdb table lists in-frame clones only, not all of them. The sample records 450,000 to 600,000 clones, 65% to 80% being singletons. Material for sequencing was PBMCs. The source is a woman between 40 and 50 years old in good health. Some clones in this sample may be carry-over from other donors' samples.

This clone has just a few counts. The chain couples TRBV28 to TRBJ2-4, with TRBD2 as a possible D gene (6 bases). Trimming pared 7 bases from V and 2 bases from J, leaving 21 bases between. Per germline, CDR1 MDHEN and CDR2 SYDVKM. This CDR3 has 17 residues. The CDR3 DNA sequence: TGTGCCAGCACCTTAAGAGCCGGGAGTGTCTCCAAAAACATTCAGTACTTC. It translates to CASTLRAGSVSKNIQYF.

The genes are TRBV29-1 and TRBJ2-3; 15 bases agree with TRBD2. The V segment lost 1 base and the J segment 5 bases; nucleotides outside the gene matches: 7. CDR3 length: 17 amino acids. Germline V CDR1 and CDR2: SQVTM, ANQGSEA. The chain's CDR3 is CSVEVGTSGRLGDTQYF. CDR3 in DNA: TGCAGCGTTGAAGTTGGGACTAGCGGGAGGCTGGGAGATACGCAGTATTTT.

This clone was detected a few times. V and J are TRBV6-1 and TRBJ1-2; 9 nucleotides line up with TRBD1. CDR1 is MNHNS, CDR2 SASEGT, per germline. V shed 5 bases and J 7 bases; nucleotides not matched to a gene: 5. The CDR3 loop spans 13 amino acids. The CDR3 DNA is TGTGCCAGCAGTCCTCAACAGGGGGCTGGCTACACCTTC. Translation gives CASSPQQGAGYTF.

The table lists this clone with a few counts. This rearrangement joins TRBV28 to TRBJ1-2; 7 nucleotides align to TRBD1. The CDR3 is 15 amino acids. The V gene's germline CDR1 is MDHEN and CDR2 SYDVKM. J lost 5 bases, V lost 6 bases, and 12 bases had no gene match. The CDR3, as DNA: TGTGCCAGCAGCCGCCCCGACAGGGATTCATATGGCTACACCTTC. Translation: CASSRPDRDSYGYTF.

V and J are TRBV28 and TRBJ1-5; TRBD1 agrees at 8 bases. The CDR3 contains 15 residues. Per the germline V gene, CDR1 is MDHEN and CDR2 is SYDVKM. With V trimmed by 8 bases and J by 3 bases, 9 bases remained unmatched. This CDR3 is CASLDRGLDNQPQHF. The CDR3 nucleotides read TGTGCCAGCCTAGACAGGGGACTCGACAATCAGCCCCAGCATTTT.

This sequence joins TRBV5-4 and TRBJ2-2; D remains unclear. The germline CDR1 and CDR2 sequences are SGHNT and YYREEE (reference sequence). The CDR3 length is 16 residues. The V end lost 4 bases, the J end lost 1 base, and 14 bases lay between the germline ends. CDR3 in DNA: TGTGCCAGCAGCCGCCTGGCGGCCAGGAACACCGGGGAGCTGTTTTTT. This gives the protein CASSRLAARNTGELFF. The full variable domain, completed using reference TRBV5-4 and TRBJ2-2, is ETGVTQSPTHLIKTRGQQVTLRCSSQSGHNTVSWYQQALGQGPQFIFQYYREEENGRGNFPPRFSGLQFPNYSSELNVNALELDDSALYLCASSRLAARNTGELFFGEGSRLTVL.

The genes are TRBV6-6 and TRBJ2-1, with 13 nucleotides matching TRBD2. Germline CDR1 is MNHNY and CDR2 is SVGAGI (reference sequence). The length of the CDR3 is 16 residues. V dropped 2 bases and J dropped 5; count of bases not matched to a gene: 3. CDR3 coding DNA: TGTGCCAGCAGTTACCCGGGACTAGCGGGGCACAATGAGCAGTTCTTC. Protein: CASSYPGLAGHNEQFF.

The chain employs TRBV27 and TRBJ2-3, with 7 bases that match TRBD2. The germline gives CDR1 MNHEY, CDR2 SMNVEV (reference sequence). The CDR3 has 13 residues. J was trimmed by 14 bases and V by 3 bases; bases with no gene match: 11. CDR3 residues: CASSFAGGRARYF. DNA of the CDR3: TGTGCCAGCAGTTTCGCCGGAGGGAGGGCCCGGTATTTT.

In this sample, this clone turned up once. The chain links TRBV4-2 to TRBJ1-1; tentatively, D is TRBD1 (5 bases). Trimming removed 4 bases at V and 4 bases at J, with 10 bases between. The germline gives CDR1 LGHNA, CDR2 YNFKEQ. CDR3 size: 13 residues. The CDR3 region has the DNA TGTGCCAGCAGCCGACCGGGGACCACTGAAGCTTTCTTT. Translation gives CASSRPGTTEAFF.

This chain connects TRBV6-6 to TRBJ1-4; the D is unclear. The CDR3 loop spans 16 amino acids. CDR1 and CDR2 from the germline V gene are MNHNY and SVGAGI (reference sequence). The V end lost 2 bases, the J end lost 3 bases, and 13 bases lay between the germline ends. CDR3 in amino acids: CASSYTHLGANEKLFF. Here the CDR3 DNA reads TGTGCCAGCAGTTACACACATCTGGGAGCTAATGAAAAACTGTTTTTT.

The genes are TRBV19 and TRBJ2-7; D is undetermined. The CDR3 runs 14 residues. CDR1 LNHDA and CDR2 SQIVND come from the germline V gene (reference sequence). V was clipped by 4 bases and J by 4 bases, with 14 bases between them. CDR3 residues: CASSKPISEYEQYF. In DNA, the CDR3 is TGTGCCAGTAGTAAGCCCATTTCCGAGTACGAGCAGTACTTC.

This clone was observed a few times. The V call is TRBV6-1, the J call TRBJ2-2, with D perhaps matching TRBD2 (5 bases). Per the germline V gene, CDR1 is MNHNS and CDR2 is SASEGT. The V end was cut by 3 bases, the J end by 2 bases, with 19 bases between. The CDR3 contains 18 residues. The CDR3 region has the DNA TGTGCCAGCAGTGACCCGCATCGGGGTCTCCAAAACACCGGGGAGCTGTTTTTT. As protein: CASSDPHRGLQNTGELFF.

This chain links TRBV6-1 with TRBJ1-4; a weak D match, TRBD1 (5 bases). V shed 3 bases and J shed 0 bases, with 5 bases lying between them. CDR1 is MNHNS, CDR2 SASEGT, per germline. The CDR3 length is 14 residues. CDR3 bases: TGTGCCAGCAGTGAGGGGCCAACTAATGAAAAACTGTTTTTT. It specifies CASSEGPTNEKLFF.

The chain is built from TRBV2 and TRBJ2-7; 7 nucleotides match TRBD1. With 6 bases clipped from V and 2 bases from J, the junction kept 10 bases outside the gene matches. This CDR3 contains 15 residues. From germline, CDR1 is SNHLY and CDR2 FYNNEI. The CDR3 nucleotides read TGTGCCAGCAGGGTGGGGACAGTGGAGACCTACGAGCAGTACTTC. It encodes CASRVGTVETYEQYF.

The chain is built from TRBV7-2 and TRBJ2-7, with 7 bases that match TRBD2. The germline V gene encodes CDR1 SGHTA and CDR2 FQGNSA. This CDR3 is built from 15 residues. V lost 3 bases and J lost 2; bases outside the gene matches: 7. The chain's CDR3 is CASSLKRGEAYEQYF. The CDR3 coding sequence is TGTGCCAGCAGCTTGAAGCGGGGCGAGGCCTACGAGCAGTACTTC.

To note about this clone: One end of the junction does not line up with germline, which may come from a read error. The chain links TRBV28 to TRBJ1-1; D unclear. Germline CDR1 reads MDHEN; CDR2 reads SYDVKM. This CDR3 has 14 amino acids. The CDR3: CAGSLRAGNTEAFF. The CDR3 DNA follows: TGTGCCGGCAGTTTAAGGGCAGGGAACACTGAAGCTTTCTTT.

The chain joins TRBV2 to TRBJ2-3; D gene unclear. Trimming removed 4 bases from V and 0 bases from J, with 5 bases in between. This CDR3 has 13 residues. Germline V gives CDR1 SNHLY, CDR2 FYNNEI. The CDR3 sequence is CASSVWSTDTQYF. The CDR3 DNA follows: TGTGCCAGCAGTGTCTGGAGCACAGATACGCAGTATTTT.

The chain employs TRBV28 and TRBJ2-7; D remains ambiguous. The CDR3 loop spans 12 amino acids. CDR1 and CDR2 from the germline V gene are MDHEN and SYDVKM. V was pared by 5 bases and J by 6 bases, with 11 bases between. The CDR3 sequence is CASSLRLSEQYF. Here the CDR3 DNA reads TGTGCCAGCAGTCTCAGGCTGTCCGAGCAGTACTTC.

Only one count was recorded for this clone. This chain connects TRBV4-1 to TRBJ2-3, with TRBD2 matching 12 bases. The CDR3 extends over 19 amino acids. J lost 5 bases, V lost 3 bases, and 15 bases had no gene match. CDR1 and CDR2 from the germline V gene are MGHRA and YSYEKL. In DNA, the CDR3 is TGCGCCAGCAGCCATCCAGGGACCCTAGCGGGAGGGCGAGAAGATACGCAGTATTTT. It codes for CASSHPGTLAGGREDTQYF.

The chain employs TRBV2 and TRBJ2-5; a possible D gene is TRBD1 (6 bases). V shed 2 bases and J shed 3 bases, with 10 bases lying between them. Germline CDR1 reads SNHLY; CDR2 reads FYNNEI. This CDR3 spans 14 amino acids. The CDR3, as DNA: TGTGCCAGCAGTGAATTAAGGACAGAAGAGACCCAGTACTTC. Translation gives CASSELRTEETQYF. Based on the CDR3 plus reference TRBV2 and TRBJ2-5, the full variable domain is EPEVTQTPSHQVTQMGQEVILRCVPISNHLYFYWYRQILGQKVEFLVSFYNNEISEKSEIFDDQFSVERPDGSNFTLKIRSTKLEDSAMYFCASSELRTEETQYFGPGTRLLVL.

J is TRBJ2-5 and V is TRBV15; D unresolved. The germline V gene has CDR1 LNHNV and CDR2 YYDKDF (reference sequence). The ends were cut back, 5 bases at V and 0 bases at J, with 10 bases in the middle. The CDR3 is 14 amino acids. The chain's CDR3 is CATSPPEDQETQYF. CDR3 coding DNA: TGTGCCACCAGCCCCCCAGAGGACCAAGAGACCCAGTACTTC. The variable domain in full, with the rest retrieved from reference TRBV15 and TRBJ2-5, is DAMVIQNPRYQVTQFGKPVTLSCSQTLNHNVMYWYQQKSSQAPKLLFHYYDKDFNNEADTPDNFQSRRPNTSFCFLDIRSPGLGDTAMYLCATSPPEDQETQYFGPGTRLLVL.

The chain has TRBV6-1 and TRBJ2-2; D may be TRBD2 (5 bases). CDR1 and CDR2 from the germline V gene are MNHNS and SASEGT. The V end was cut by 8 bases, the J end by 0 bases, with 10 bases between. This CDR3 is built from 14 residues. The CDR3 DNA sequence: TGTGCCAGCGTCGGACTCGCGAACACCGGGGAGCTGTTTTTT. Translation gives CASVGLANTGELFF.